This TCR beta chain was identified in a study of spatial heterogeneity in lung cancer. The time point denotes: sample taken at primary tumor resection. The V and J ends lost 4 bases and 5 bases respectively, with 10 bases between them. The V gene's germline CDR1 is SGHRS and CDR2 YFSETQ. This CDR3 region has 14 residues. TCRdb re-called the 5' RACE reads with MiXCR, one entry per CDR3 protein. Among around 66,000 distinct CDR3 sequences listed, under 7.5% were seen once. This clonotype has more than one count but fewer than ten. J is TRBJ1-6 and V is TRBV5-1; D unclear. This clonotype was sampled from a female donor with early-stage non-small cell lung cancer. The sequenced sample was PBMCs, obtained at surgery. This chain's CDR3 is CASSRGSDNSPLHF. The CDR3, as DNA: TGCGCCAGCAGCCGAGGCAGCGATAATTCACCCCTCCACTTT.